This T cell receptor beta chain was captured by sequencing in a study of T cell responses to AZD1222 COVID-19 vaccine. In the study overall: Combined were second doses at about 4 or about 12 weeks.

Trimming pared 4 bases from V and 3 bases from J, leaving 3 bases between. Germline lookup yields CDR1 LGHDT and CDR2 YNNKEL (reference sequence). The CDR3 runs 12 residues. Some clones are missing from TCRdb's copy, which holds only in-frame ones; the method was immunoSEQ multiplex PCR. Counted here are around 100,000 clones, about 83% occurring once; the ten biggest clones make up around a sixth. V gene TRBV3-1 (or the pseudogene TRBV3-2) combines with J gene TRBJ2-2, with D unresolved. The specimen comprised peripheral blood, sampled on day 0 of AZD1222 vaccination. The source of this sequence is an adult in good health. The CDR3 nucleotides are TGTGCCAGCAGCCTCTACACCGGGGAGCTGTTTTTT. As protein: CASSLYTGELFF.